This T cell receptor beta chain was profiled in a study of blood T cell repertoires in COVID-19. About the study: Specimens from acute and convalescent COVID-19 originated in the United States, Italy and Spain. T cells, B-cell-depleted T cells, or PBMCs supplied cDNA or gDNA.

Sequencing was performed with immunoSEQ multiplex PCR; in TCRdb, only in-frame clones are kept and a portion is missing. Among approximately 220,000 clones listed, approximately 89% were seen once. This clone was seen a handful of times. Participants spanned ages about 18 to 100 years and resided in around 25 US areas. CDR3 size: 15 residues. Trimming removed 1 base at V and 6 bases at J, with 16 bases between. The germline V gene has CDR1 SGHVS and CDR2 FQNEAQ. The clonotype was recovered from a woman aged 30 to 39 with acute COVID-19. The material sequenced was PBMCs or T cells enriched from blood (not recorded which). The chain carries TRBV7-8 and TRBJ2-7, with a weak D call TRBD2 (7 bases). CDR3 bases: TGTGCCAGCAGCTTAGGCGGTGGGGGGGCCCGCGAGCAGTACTTC. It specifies CASSLGGGGAREQYF.